This TCR beta chain originates from a study of T cell changes during pregnancy in multiple sclerosis (dated by TCRdb to the late 2010s). About the study as a whole: The study looked at changes in the T cell repertoire across pregnancy in women with multiple sclerosis.

On this clone: What antigen it recognizes has not been identified. Qualities for individual bases were not recorded, and no much larger clone is one base off.

The method behind the library was the immunoSEQ multiplex PCR assay. TCRdb holds this immuneACCESS table with in-frame rearrangements only. Some clones are missing; in checked studies, unresolved V genes explain under half, and the rest has no known cause. The sample table records about 35,000 clones; 80% to 95% of these occur just once. About 0.4% of the sample belongs to the ten largest clones. V is trimmed back by 5 bases and J by 0 bases, and the junction contains 13 bases that no gene match accounts for. Spanning cysteine to phenylalanine, the CDR3 consists of 17 amino acids. CDR3 DNA only is kept here, 51 bases in frame from base 1. CDR1 and CDR2 are drawn from the germline V gene: SGHDT, YYEEEE.

This sequence originates from a female donor in good health, enrolled as a control in a pregnancy study. The chain is encoded by TRBV5-6 joined to TRBJ1-1, and TRBD1 aligns with 7 junction nucleotides. Specimen: CD4+ T cells from peripheral blood mononuclear cells, collected in the third trimester of pregnancy. Here the CDR3 is given as CASRPPGQSGLNTEAFF. At the DNA level, the sequence is TGTGCCAGCAGGCCCCCGGGACAGTCGGGCTTGAACACTGAAGCTTTCTTT.